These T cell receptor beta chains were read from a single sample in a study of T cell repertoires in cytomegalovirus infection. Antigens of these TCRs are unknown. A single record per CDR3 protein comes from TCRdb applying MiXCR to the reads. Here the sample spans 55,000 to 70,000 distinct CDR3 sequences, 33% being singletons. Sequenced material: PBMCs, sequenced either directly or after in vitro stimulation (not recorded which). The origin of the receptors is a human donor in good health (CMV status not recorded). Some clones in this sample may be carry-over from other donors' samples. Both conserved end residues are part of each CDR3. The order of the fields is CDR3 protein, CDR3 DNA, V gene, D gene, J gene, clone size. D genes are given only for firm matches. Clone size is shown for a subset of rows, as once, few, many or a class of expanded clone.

CDR3 protein: CASSSGLLRRF
CDR3 DNA: TGTGCCAGCAGCTCGGGACTCCTAAGAAGGTTC
V gene: TRBV11-2
D gene: NA
J gene: TRBJ2-7
clone size: NA

CDR3 protein: CASRPSGGSLDTQYF
CDR3 DNA: TGTGCCAGCAGGCCGAGCGGGGGGTCATTGGATACGCAGTATTTT
V gene: TRBV6-5
D gene: TRBD2
J gene: TRBJ2-3
clone size: NA

CDR3 protein: CASSRDRGKLFF
CDR3 DNA: TGTGCCAGCAGCAGGGACAGGGGAAAACTGTTTTTT
V gene: TRBV7-2
D gene: TRBD1
J gene: TRBJ1-4
clone size: NA

CDR3 protein: CASSHLSGNTIYF
CDR3 DNA: TGCGCCAGCAGCCACCTCTCTGGAAACACCATATATTTT
V gene: TRBV4-1
D gene: NA
J gene: TRBJ1-3
clone size: many

CDR3 protein: CASRSQTQRRDTQYF
CDR3 DNA: TGTGCCAGCAGATCTCAGACTCAACGACGGGATACGCAGTATTTT
V gene: TRBV12-3/TRBV12-4
D gene: NA
J gene: TRBJ2-3
clone size: few

CDR3 protein: CASSEQKDNFDYGYTF
CDR3 DNA: TGTGCCAGCAGTGAACAGAAGGACAACTTTGACTATGGCTACACCTTC
V gene: TRBV2
D gene: NA
J gene: TRBJ1-2
clone size: few

CDR3 protein: CASSLAHGLNEQFF
CDR3 DNA: TGTGCCAGCAGCTTAGCCCATGGTCTGAATGAGCAGTTCTTC
V gene: TRBV7-6
D gene: NA
J gene: TRBJ2-1
clone size: NA

CDR3 protein: CASSLGGGATEAFF
CDR3 DNA: TGTGCCAGCAGCTTAGGGGGCGGAGCCACTGAAGCTTTCTTT
V gene: TRBV7-9
D gene: NA
J gene: TRBJ1-1
clone size: few

CDR3 protein: CASSFGGNEKLFF
CDR3 DNA: TGTGCCAGCAGCTTTGGGGGGAATGAAAAACTGTTTTTT
V gene: TRBV7-2
D gene: NA
J gene: TRBJ1-4
clone size: few

CDR3 protein: CASSSYRDFSNNSPLHF
CDR3 DNA: TGTGCCAGCAGCTCCTACCGGGACTTCTCCAATAATTCACCCCTCCACTTT
V gene: TRBV11-2
D gene: NA
J gene: TRBJ1-6
clone size: NA

CDR3 protein: CASSPSRTSGGKNTGELFF
CDR3 DNA: TGTGCCAGCAGCCCAAGTCGGACTAGCGGGGGGAAGAACACCGGGGAGCTGTTTTTT
V gene: TRBV7-4
D gene: TRBD2
J gene: TRBJ2-2
clone size: NA

CDR3 protein: CASSSGGTEYYEQYF
CDR3 DNA: TGTGCCAGCTCATCGGGGGGGACAGAGTACTACGAGCAGTACTTC
V gene: TRBV18
D gene: NA
J gene: TRBJ2-7
clone size: NA

CDR3 protein: CASSPWGDTQYF
CDR3 DNA: TGTGCCAGCAGCCCCTGGGGGGATACGCAGTATTTT
V gene: TRBV3-1
D gene: NA
J gene: TRBJ2-3
clone size: NA

CDR3 protein: CASRSVLAPGADTQYF
CDR3 DNA: TGTGCCAGCAGGTCCGTACTAGCGCCCGGGGCAGATACGCAGTATTTT
V gene: TRBV6-2/TRBV6-3
D gene: TRBD2
J gene: TRBJ2-3
clone size: NA

CDR3 protein: CSARGFGTTNEKLFF
CDR3 DNA: TGCAGTGCTAGAGGGTTTGGAACAACTAATGAAAAACTGTTTTTT
V gene: TRBV20-1
D gene: NA
J gene: TRBJ1-4
clone size: few

CDR3 protein: CASSFSAMTSTDTQYF
CDR3 DNA: TGTGCCAGCAGTTTTTCGGCTATGACTAGCACAGATACGCAGTATTTT
V gene: TRBV6-2/TRBV6-3
D gene: NA
J gene: TRBJ2-3
clone size: NA

CDR3 protein: CASSLPSGSSDTQYF
CDR3 DNA: TGTGCCAGCAGTCTGCCTAGCGGGAGTTCAGATACGCAGTATTTT
V gene: TRBV28
D gene: TRBD2
J gene: TRBJ2-3
clone size: NA

CDR3 protein: CASSQARETIQETQYF
CDR3 DNA: TGTGCCAGCAGCCAAGCCCGGGAGACCATACAAGAGACCCAGTACTTC
V gene: TRBV14
D gene: NA
J gene: TRBJ2-5
clone size: NA

CDR3 protein: CASSPQPSGANVLTF
CDR3 DNA: TGTGCCAGCAGCCCGCAACCGTCTGGGGCCAACGTCCTGACTTTC
V gene: TRBV7-2
D gene: NA
J gene: TRBJ2-6
clone size: many

CDR3 protein: CASSVGTTIDTQYF
CDR3 DNA: TGCGCCAGCAGCGTAGGGACTACGATCGATACGCAGTATTTT
V gene: TRBV5-1
D gene: TRBD2
J gene: TRBJ2-3
clone size: NA